This TCR beta chain was profiled in a study of OX40 agonist ivuxolimab in advanced cancers. Across the study: Patients assigned to dose escalation were diagnosed with hepatocellular carcinoma, melanoma, renal cell or head and neck cancer. Study-level points and caveats: With doses of 0.1 to 3.0 mg/kg, CD4+ and CD8+ blood T cells had undergone clonal expansion by week 6.

V dropped 5 bases and J dropped 6; count of bases not matched to a gene: 4. CDR1 MDHEN and CDR2 SYDVKM come from the germline V gene. CDR3 size: 13 residues. For this clone: Its target is unknown.

The table came from immunoSEQ multiplex PCR; TCRdb's copy has only in-frame clones and leaves some out. The sample carries roughly 76,000 clones, 75% to 95% recorded once. Sequenced material: CD4+ or CD8+ T cells sorted from blood, taken in a trial of the OX40 agonist ivuxolimab. The sequence was collected from an adult with an advanced solid tumor such as melanoma, head and neck, liver or kidney cancer. This chain connects TRBV28 to TRBJ1-5; the match to TRBD1 covers 7 bases. The CDR3 loop is CASSTGAVQPQHF. The CDR3 nucleotides are TGTGCCAGCAGTACAGGGGCTGTTCAGCCCCAGCATTTT.